This is a list of T cell receptor beta chains from one sample in a study of cytomegalovirus exposure and HLA in healthy donors. Libraries were prepared by immunoSEQ multiplex PCR; TCRdb keeps only in-frame clonotypes and omits some of them. The data show some 99,000 clones, 81% seen once. The sample was PBMCs. These receptors were collected from a woman aged 25 to 39 in good health and CMV-seronegative. CDR3s include the opening cysteine and the closing phenylalanine or tryptophan. Each record gives: CDR3 protein, CDR3 DNA, clone size, J gene, V gene, D gene. D genes are given only for firm matches. Clone sizes are given selectively: once, few, many, or a class where the clone is expanded.

CASSLVAGGAGYTF TGTGCCAGCAGCTTAGTGGCAGGGGGTGCGGGCTACACCTTC . TRBJ1-2 TRBV11-2 TRBD1
CASSADRGAYEQYF TGTGCCAGTAGTGCCGACAGGGGCGCCTACGAGCAGTACTTC . TRBJ2-7 TRBV19 TRBD1
CASSYTDSPLHF TGTGCCAGCAGTTACACGGATTCACCCCTCCACTTT . TRBJ1-6 TRBV6-5 .
CASNRDRGLGEKLFF TGTGCCAGCAACCGGGACAGGGGGTTGGGTGAAAAACTGTTTTTT . TRBJ1-4 TRBV28 TRBD1
CASSPTQVTDTQYF TGTGCCAGTAGTCCAACCCAGGTCACAGATACGCAGTATTTT few TRBJ2-3 TRBV19 .
CASSQGTGGSYNEQFF TGTGCCAGCTCACAAGGGACAGGGGGCTCCTACAATGAGCAGTTCTTC . TRBJ2-1 TRBV18 TRBD1
CASSIINRDEKTQYF TGTGCCAGCAGCATTATCAACAGGGACGAGAAGACCCAGTACTTC . TRBJ2-5 TRBV28 .
CAWPRGARPQETQYF TGTGCCTGGCCAAGGGGCGCCCGACCCCAAGAGACCCAGTACTTC . TRBJ2-5 TRBV30 .
CASAQEGAWTEAFF TGTGCCAGCGCACAGGAGGGGGCTTGGACTGAAGCTTTCTTT . TRBJ1-1 TRBV7-9 TRBD1
CASSVDGARGLHERFF TGTGCCAGCAGCGTAGATGGGGCGCGGGGATTGCATGAGCGGTTCTTC . TRBJ2-1 TRBV9 .
CASSGPTGGNGYTF TGTGCCAGCAGTGGACCGACAGGGGGCAACGGCTACACCTTC once TRBJ1-2 TRBV25-1 TRBD1
CASSIPYLANTEAFF TGTGCCAGTAGTATTCCATACCTAGCGAACACTGAAGCTTTCTTT . TRBJ1-1 TRBV19 .
CASLQAGELFF TGTGCCAGCCTTCAGGCCGGGGAGCTGTTTTTT . TRBJ2-2 TRBV2 .
CSVEVFFSSGGTDTQYF TGCAGCGTTGAAGTTTTTTTTTCTAGCGGAGGCACAGATACGCAGTATTTT . TRBJ2-3 TRBV29-1 TRBD2
CASSVGQGSFLAFF TGTGCCAGCAGCGTCGGACAGGGGAGTTTTTTAGCTTTCTTT . TRBJ1-1 TRBV7-3 TRBD1
CASSVGLGIYEQYF TGTGCCAGCAGCGTAGGGTTGGGCATCTACGAGCAGTACTTC . TRBJ2-7 TRBV9 .
CASSVGGRHTGELFF TGTGCCAGCAGTGTGGGCGGGAGGCACACCGGGGAGCTGTTTTTT . TRBJ2-2 TRBV2 TRBD2
CASSLVASGSDEQFF TGCGCCAGCAGCTTGGTAGCTAGCGGGAGTGATGAGCAGTTCTTC . TRBJ2-1 TRBV5-1 TRBD2
CASSPQEETQYF TGTGCCAGCAGCCCGCAGGAAGAGACCCAGTACTTC . TRBJ2-5 TRBV7-2 .
CASQPGHLNQPQHF TGTGCCAGTCAACCGGGACACCTCAATCAGCCCCAGCATTTT . TRBJ1-5 TRBV19 .
CASSVDLASSYNEQFF TGTGCCAGCAGCGTAGATCTAGCCAGCTCCTACAATGAGCAGTTCTTC . TRBJ2-1 TRBV9 .
CASRYGTSGSNEQFF TGTGCCAGCAGATACGGGACTAGCGGGAGTAATGAGCAGTTCTTC . TRBJ2-1 TRBV5-4 TRBD2
CASSLTQGQAEQYF TGTGCCAGCAGCTTAACGCAGGGGCAGGCCGAGCAGTACTTC . TRBJ2-7 TRBV7-9 .
CASSLQSTDTQYF TGTGCCAGCAGCTTACAGTCCACAGATACGCAGTATTTT . TRBJ2-3 TRBV5-6 .
CASSPGNAGANVLTF TGTGCCAGCAGCCCGGGGAATGCTGGGGCCAACGTCCTGACTTTC . TRBJ2-6 TRBV7-6 .
CASSQSSGSGHNEQFF TGTGCCAGCAGCCAATCCTCCGGTAGCGGGCACAATGAGCAGTTCTTC . TRBJ2-1 TRBV16 TRBD2
CASSLAGVSTEAFF TGCGCCAGCAGCTTGGCCGGGGTTTCTACTGAAGCTTTCTTT . TRBJ1-1 TRBV5-1 .
CSVSQTGADAEQFF TGCAGCGTTTCTCAAACGGGAGCTGATGCTGAGCAGTTCTTC . TRBJ2-1 TRBV29-1 .
CASSWGQAGGGNIQYF TGTGCCAGCAGCTGGGGACAGGCGGGAGGGGGAAACATTCAGTACTTC once TRBJ2-4 TRBV7-2 .
CASGRTEAFF TGTGCCAGCGGGCGCACTGAAGCTTTCTTT once TRBJ1-1 TRBV6-5 .
CASSPWTGTYEQYF TGTGCCAGCAGTCCATGGACTGGAACCTACGAGCAGTACTTC . TRBJ2-7 TRBV27 .
CASSGNGGNEKLFF TGTGCCAGCAGCGGGAATGGGGGGAATGAAAAACTGTTTTTT once TRBJ1-4 TRBV9 .
CASNPGGKDTGELFF TGTGCCAGCAATCCAGGGGGTAAGGACACCGGGGAGCTGTTTTTT . TRBJ2-2 TRBV9 TRBD1
CASSRRGQALQSSYNEQFF TGTGCCAGTAGCCGTAGGGGACAGGCCCTTCAAAGCTCCTACAATGAGCAGTTCTTC . TRBJ2-1 TRBV19 TRBD1
CASSESGTTTYEQYF TGTGCCAGCTCGGAATCCGGGACAACAACCTACGAGCAGTACTTC . TRBJ2-7 TRBV18 .
CASSPSGGIYNEQFF TGTGCCAGCTCACCGTCGGGGGGAATTTACAATGAGCAGTTCTTC . TRBJ2-1 TRBV18 TRBD2
CACRGDEQFF TGTGCCTGTCGGGGGGATGAGCAGTTCTTC few TRBJ2-1 TRBV30 TRBD2
CASSVASGREGLRSSYNEQFF . . TRBJ2-1 TRBV9 .
CASSSGPGLAGEDTQYF TGTGCCAGCAGCTCCGGCCCGGGACTAGCGGGAGAGGATACGCAGTATTTT . TRBJ2-3 TRBV7-2 TRBD2
CASSLEAGTDTQYF TGTGCCAGCAGCTTAGAAGCGGGAACAGATACGCAGTATTTT . TRBJ2-3 TRBV7-8 TRBD2
CASSFAFGQPQHF TGTGCCAGCAGTTTTGCTTTTGGCCAGCCCCAGCATTTT . TRBJ1-5 TRBV6-5 .
CASSIRYGNTEAFF TGTGCCAGTAGTATTCGGTACGGGAACACTGAAGCTTTCTTT . TRBJ1-1 TRBV19 .